This T cell receptor beta chain is drawn from a study of cytomegalovirus exposure and HLA in healthy donors. Clones were sequenced by immunoSEQ multiplex PCR, and TCRdb holds only the in-frame ones, with some missing. This table holds approximately 99,000 clones, around 85% found once. The specimen was PBMCs. The receptor's source is a woman aged 18-29 years in good health and CMV-seronegative.

CDR3 amino acids: CASKTGNTEAFF. DNA of the CDR3: TGCGCCAGCAAGACGGGGAACACTGAAGCTTTCTTT. This chain uses TRBV5-1 with TRBJ1-1; no clear D gene. Trimming stripped 6 bases from V and 1 base from J, with 7 bases between. Germline V gene sequence: CDR1 SGHRS, CDR2 YFSETQ. This CDR3 spans 12 amino acids.